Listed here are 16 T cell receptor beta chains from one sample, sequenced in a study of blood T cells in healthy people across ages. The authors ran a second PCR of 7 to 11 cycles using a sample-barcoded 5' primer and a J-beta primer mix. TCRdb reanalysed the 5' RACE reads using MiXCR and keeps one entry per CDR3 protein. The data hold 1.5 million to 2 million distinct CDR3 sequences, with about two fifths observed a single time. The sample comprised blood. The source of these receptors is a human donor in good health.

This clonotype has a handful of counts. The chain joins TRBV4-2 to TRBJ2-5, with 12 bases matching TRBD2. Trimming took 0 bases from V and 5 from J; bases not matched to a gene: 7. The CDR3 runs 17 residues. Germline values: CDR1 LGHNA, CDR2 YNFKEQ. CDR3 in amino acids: CASSQEASGGAWETQYF. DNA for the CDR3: TGTGCCAGCAGCCAAGAGGCTAGCGGGGGGGCCTGGGAGACCCAGTACTTC.

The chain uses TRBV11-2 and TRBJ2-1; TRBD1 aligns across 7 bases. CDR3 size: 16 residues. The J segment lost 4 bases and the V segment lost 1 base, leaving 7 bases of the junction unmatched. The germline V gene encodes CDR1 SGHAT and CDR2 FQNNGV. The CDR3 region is CASSLGQGPPYNEQFF. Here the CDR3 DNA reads TGTGCCAGCAGCTTAGGACAGGGCCCCCCTTACAATGAGCAGTTCTTC.

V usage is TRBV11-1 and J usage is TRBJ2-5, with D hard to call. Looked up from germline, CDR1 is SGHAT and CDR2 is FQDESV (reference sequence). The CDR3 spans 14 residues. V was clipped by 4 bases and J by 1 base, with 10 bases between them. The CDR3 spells CASSWGQPQETQYF. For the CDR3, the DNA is TGTGCCAGCAGCTGGGGTCAACCCCAAGAGACCCAGTACTTC.

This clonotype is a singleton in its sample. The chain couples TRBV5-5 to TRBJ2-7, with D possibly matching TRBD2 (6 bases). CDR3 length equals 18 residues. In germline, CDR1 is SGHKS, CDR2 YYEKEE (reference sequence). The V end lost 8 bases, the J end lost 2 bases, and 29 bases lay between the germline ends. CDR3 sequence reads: CASSPGELSIFYTYEQYF. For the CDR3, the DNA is TGTGCCAGTTCCCCGGGGGAGTTATCAATATTCTACACCTACGAGCAGTACTTC.

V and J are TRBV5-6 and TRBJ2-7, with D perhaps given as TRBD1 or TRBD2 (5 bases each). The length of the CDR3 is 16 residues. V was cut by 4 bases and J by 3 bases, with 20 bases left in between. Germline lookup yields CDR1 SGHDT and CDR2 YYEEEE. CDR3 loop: CASSPSGRGSFYEQYF. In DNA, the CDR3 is TGTGCCAGCAGCCCCTCGGGAAGGGGATCGTTCTACGAGCAGTACTTC.

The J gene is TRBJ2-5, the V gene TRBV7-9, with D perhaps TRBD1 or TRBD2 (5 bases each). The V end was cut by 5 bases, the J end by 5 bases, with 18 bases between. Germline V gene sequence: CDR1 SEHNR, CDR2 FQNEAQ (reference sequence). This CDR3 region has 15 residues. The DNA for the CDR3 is TGTGCCAGCAGCCCATCAAGGGGATCGGGGGAGACCCAGTACTTC. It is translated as CASSPSRGSGETQYF.

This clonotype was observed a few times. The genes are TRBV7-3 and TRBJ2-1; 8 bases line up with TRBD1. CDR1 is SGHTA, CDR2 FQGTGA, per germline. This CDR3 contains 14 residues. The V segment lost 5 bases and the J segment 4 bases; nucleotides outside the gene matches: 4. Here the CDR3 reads CASSIRDRYNEQFF. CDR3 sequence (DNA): TGTGCCAGCAGCATCCGGGACAGGTACAATGAGCAGTTCTTC.

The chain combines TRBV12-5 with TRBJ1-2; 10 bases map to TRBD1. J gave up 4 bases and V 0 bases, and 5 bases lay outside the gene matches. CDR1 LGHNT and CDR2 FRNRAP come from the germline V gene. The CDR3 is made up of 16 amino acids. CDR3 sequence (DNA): TGTGCTAGTGGTTTGGTTGTGGGACAGGGGACCTATGGCTACACCTTC. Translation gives CASGLVVGQGTYGYTF.

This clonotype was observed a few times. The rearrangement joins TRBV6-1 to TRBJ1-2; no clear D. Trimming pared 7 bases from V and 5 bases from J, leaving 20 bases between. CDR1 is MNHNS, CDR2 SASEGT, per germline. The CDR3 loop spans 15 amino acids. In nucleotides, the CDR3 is TGTGCCAGCACTCTAGTACCGGACGGAGAATATGGCTACACCTTC. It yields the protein CASTLVPDGEYGYTF.

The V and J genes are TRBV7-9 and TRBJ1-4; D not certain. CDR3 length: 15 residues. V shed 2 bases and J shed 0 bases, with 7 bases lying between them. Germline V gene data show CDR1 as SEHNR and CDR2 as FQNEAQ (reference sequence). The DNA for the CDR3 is TGTGCCAGCAGCTTAATAACATCAACTAATGAAAAACTGTTTTTT. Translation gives CASSLITSTNEKLFF.

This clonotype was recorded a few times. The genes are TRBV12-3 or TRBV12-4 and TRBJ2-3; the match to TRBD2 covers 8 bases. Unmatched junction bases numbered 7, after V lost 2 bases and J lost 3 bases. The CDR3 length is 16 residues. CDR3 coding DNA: TGTGCCAGCAGTTTAAGTGGTAGCGGGGAGACAGATACGCAGTATTTT. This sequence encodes CASSLSGSGETDTQYF.

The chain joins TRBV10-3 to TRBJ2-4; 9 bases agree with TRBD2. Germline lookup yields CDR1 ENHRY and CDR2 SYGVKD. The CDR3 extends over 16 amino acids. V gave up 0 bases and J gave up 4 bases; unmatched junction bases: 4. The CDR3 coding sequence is TGTGCCATCAGTGAGTCGGCTAGCGGGACGAAAAACATTCAGTACTTC. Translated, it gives CAISESASGTKNIQYF.

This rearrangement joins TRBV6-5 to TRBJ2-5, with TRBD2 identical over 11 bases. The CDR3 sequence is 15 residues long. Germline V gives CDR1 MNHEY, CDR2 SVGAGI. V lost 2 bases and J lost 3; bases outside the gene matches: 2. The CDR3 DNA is TGTGCCAGCAGTTACACTAGCGGGAGAAAAGAGACCCAGTACTTC. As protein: CASSYTSGRKETQYF.

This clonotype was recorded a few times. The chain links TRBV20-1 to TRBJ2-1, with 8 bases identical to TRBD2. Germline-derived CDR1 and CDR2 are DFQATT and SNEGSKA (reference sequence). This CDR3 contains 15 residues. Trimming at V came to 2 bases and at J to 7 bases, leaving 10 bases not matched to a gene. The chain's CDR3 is CSARISGGASNEQFF. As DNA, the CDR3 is TGCAGTGCTAGAATTTCCGGGGGGGCTAGTAATGAGCAGTTCTTC.

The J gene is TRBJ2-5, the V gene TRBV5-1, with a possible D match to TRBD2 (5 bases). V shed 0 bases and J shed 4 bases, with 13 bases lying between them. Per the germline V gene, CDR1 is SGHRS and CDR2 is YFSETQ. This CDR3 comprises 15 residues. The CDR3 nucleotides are TGCGCCAGCAGCTTGGCTCCGGGGAGCGGAGAGACCCAGTACTTC. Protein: CASSLAPGSGETQYF.

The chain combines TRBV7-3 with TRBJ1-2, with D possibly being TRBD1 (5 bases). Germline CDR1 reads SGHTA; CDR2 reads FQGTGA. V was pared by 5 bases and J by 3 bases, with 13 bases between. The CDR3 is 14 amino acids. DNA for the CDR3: TGTGCCAGCAGCCCAGGGAGGGAGTACTATGGCTACACCTTC. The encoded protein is CASSPGREYYGYTF.